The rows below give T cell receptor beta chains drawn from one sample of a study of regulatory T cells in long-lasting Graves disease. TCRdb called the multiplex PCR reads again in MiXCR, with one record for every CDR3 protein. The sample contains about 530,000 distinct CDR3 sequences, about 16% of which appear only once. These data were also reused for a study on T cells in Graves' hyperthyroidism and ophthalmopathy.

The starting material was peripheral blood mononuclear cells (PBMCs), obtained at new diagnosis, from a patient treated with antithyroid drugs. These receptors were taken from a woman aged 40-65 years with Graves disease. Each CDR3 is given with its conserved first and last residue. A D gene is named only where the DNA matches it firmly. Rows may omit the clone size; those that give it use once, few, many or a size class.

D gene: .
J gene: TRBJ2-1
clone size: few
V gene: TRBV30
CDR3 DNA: TGTGCCTGTTCATTGGGGATGGTAGAGCAGTTCTTC
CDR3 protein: CACSLGMVEQFF

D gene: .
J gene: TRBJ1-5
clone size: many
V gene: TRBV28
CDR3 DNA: TGTGCCAGCAAGGCGGGACCCACGCGACAGCCCCAGCATTTT
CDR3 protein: CASKAGPTRQPQHF

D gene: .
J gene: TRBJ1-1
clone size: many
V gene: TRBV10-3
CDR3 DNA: TGTGCCATCAGTGAGTCTAAAGAGTCGGTCCCCTTCAAAAGGGGCACTGAAGCTTTCTTT
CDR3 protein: CAISESKESVPFKRGTEAFF

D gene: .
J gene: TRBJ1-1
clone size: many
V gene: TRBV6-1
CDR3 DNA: TGTGCCAGCAGGGGCGGGACGGACCTCACTGAAGCTTTCTTT
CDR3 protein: CASRGGTDLTEAFF

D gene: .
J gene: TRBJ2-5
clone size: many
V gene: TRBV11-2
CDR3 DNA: TGTGCCAGCAGCTTAGTTTCATTGACGGAGACCCAGTACTTC
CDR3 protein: CASSLVSLTETQYF

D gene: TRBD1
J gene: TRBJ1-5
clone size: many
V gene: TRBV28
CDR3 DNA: TGTGCCAGCGGATCTCCGGGACAGGAAATTAGTGGGCCCCAGCATTTT
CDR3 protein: CASGSPGQEISGPQHF

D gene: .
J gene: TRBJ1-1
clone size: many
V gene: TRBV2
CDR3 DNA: TGTGCCAGCAGTTTAAGGGGACATAGTATGAACACTGAAGCTTTCTTT
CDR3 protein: CASSLRGHSMNTEAFF

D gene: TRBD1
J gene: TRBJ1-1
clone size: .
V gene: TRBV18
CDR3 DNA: TGTGCCAGCTCATCACCGGGACAGGGTACAAACACTGAAGCTTTCTTT
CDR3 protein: CASSSPGQGTNTEAFF

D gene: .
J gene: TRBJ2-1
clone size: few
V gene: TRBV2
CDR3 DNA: TGTGCCAGCAGTCCACAGGGCCGCGTCGAGCAGTTCTTC
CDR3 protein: CASSPQGRVEQFF

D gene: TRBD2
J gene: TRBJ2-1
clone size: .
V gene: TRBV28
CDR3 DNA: TGTGCCAGCAGCCGTCCGGGGGGGGGGAATGAGCAGTTCTTC
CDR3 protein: CASSRPGGGNEQFF